This T cell receptor beta chain is from a study of high-grade serous ovarian cancer treatment subgroups (dated by TCRdb to 2020 to 2023). Background on the whole study: On average, each sample produced around 13,000 sequencing reads and about 7,600 unique TCR beta rearrangements. Of the roughly 30 patients in the cohort, around ten had no residual disease after primary surgery (R0), around ten were excellent NACT responders, and around ten were poor NACT responders. One primary tumor sample and two metastatic tumor samples were contributed by each patient, so that fewer than 95 samples were obtained in total. TCR beta repertoires were profiled in patients with high-grade serous ovarian cancer who were grouped, under a laparoscopic triage algorithm, by complete gross resection or by neoadjuvant chemotherapy response.

Reading the germline V gene gives CDR1 LGHNA and CDR2 YNFKEQ. Measured from the cysteine to the phenylalanine, the CDR3 is 17 residues long. The read is trimmed to its CDR3 DNA, 51 bases read in frame from base 1. Paper-wide results and their limitations: Repertoire similarity between tumors from the same patient ranged from about 0.095 to 0.85, while tumors from different patients showed almost no similarity. TCR repertoire analyses focused on CDR3; CDR1 and CDR2 were not analyzed. Neoantigen level correlated positively with TCR clonal relatedness, and copy number variation and mutation load from whole-genome sequencing showed a positive trend with TCR clonal relatedness. Spatial information was not captured by bulk tumor TCR sequencing, so insight into HGSC tumor complexity and diversity was limited.

Collection of tumor samples took place before definitive surgery or chemotherapy. Genomic DNA extraction was performed by the MD Anderson Biospecimen Extraction Resource, and TCR sequencing was carried out by the MD Anderson Cancer Genomics Laboratory. High-throughput TCR profiling via ImmunoSEQ was performed on the 90 or so tumor samples. The original methods were these. Repertoire diversity metrics included richness (unique productive sequences), clonality, evenness and relatedness; Bhattacharyya coefficient assessed similarity between samples. In a sensitivity analysis, TCRs with fewer than two reads were excluded, and consistent conclusions were obtained. Not all clones reach the TCRdb copy of this immuneACCESS table, which keeps in-frame sequences only. Checked studies attribute under half of the gap to unresolved V genes and leave the rest unexplained. The DNA gave D and trimming, while V, J and clone size come from that table. The sample yields 4,000 to 6,000 clones; 69% were counted once. The ten largest make up approximately 15% of the sample.

On this clone itself: Its antigen is unknown. No quality values exist for individual bases; no much larger clone is one base distant.

Sequencing was carried out using tumor tissue. Here the chain combines TRBV4-2 and TRBJ2-5; the D gene assignment is perhaps TRBD1 or TRBD2, with each matching 5 bases. Judging by the DNA end, TRBJ2-7 fits better; the J call may be wrong. This clonotype was obtained from a human donor with high-grade serous ovarian cancer. The CDR3 protein is CASSQDPMGRDLYEQYF. The DNA is TGTGCCAGCAGCCAAGACCCCATGGGTCGGGACCTCTACGAGCAGTACTTC.